These T cell receptor beta chains were read from a single sample in a study of T-cell reconstitution after alpha-beta-depleted transplantation in children. TCRdb re-analysed the PCR reads in MiXCR, keeping a single row per CDR3 protein. This table holds about 690,000 distinct CDR3 sequences, over 15% found once. This sample comprised PBMCs from the stem cell graft donor, obtained from the stem cell graft. Receptors originate from a human donor who donated a stem cell graft to a child with acute myeloid leukemia. Both conserved end residues are part of each CDR3. D genes are given only for firm matches. A row's size may be missing; if present it is once, few, many or a size class.

j_call clone_size cdr3_length v_call d_call cdr3_nt cdr3_aa
TRBJ1-1 few 18 TRBV6-2/TRBV6-3 NA TGTGCCAGCAGTCCCACCACCCCAGGGGAGGACATGAACACTGAAGCTTTCTTT CASSPTTPGEDMNTEAFF
TRBJ1-6 many 14 TRBV20-1 NA TGCAGTGCTAGAAGGGAGAATCAAAACTCACCCCTCCACTTT CSARRENQNSPLHF
TRBJ1-2 few 13 TRBV7-4 NA TGTGCCAGCAGCTTTAAAACTAACTATGGCTACACCTTC CASSFKTNYGYTF
TRBJ2-5 many 16 TRBV13 TRBD2 TGTGCCAGCAGCCCAGCGGGGCAGGGAGGGCGAGAGACCCAGTACTTC CASSPAGQGGRETQYF
TRBJ1-1 many 12 TRBV6-6 NA TGTGCCAGCAGCAACGGGGACACTGAAGCTTTCTTT CASSNGDTEAFF
TRBJ1-4 few 13 TRBV7-9 TRBD1 TGTGCCAGTAGACAGGGGACTAATGAAAAACTGTTTTTT CASRQGTNEKLFF
TRBJ2-2 many 17 TRBV20-1 NA NA CSARDLRASPNTGELFF
TRBJ1-1 NA 15 TRBV15 TRBD1 TGTGCCACCAGCGGGAGACAGGGTATGAACACTGAAGCTTTCTTT CATSGRQGMNTEAFF
TRBJ1-1 few 14 TRBV29-1 NA TGCAGCGTTGGAGTCTCGGGGGTTGCCACTGAAGCTTTCTTT CSVGVSGVATEAFF
TRBJ1-1 NA 13 TRBV20-1 NA TGCAGTGCTAGAGATGGGTCGAGGTCTGAAGCTTTCTTT CSARDGSRSEAFF
TRBJ2-5 NA 15 TRBV5-1 NA TGCGCCAGCAGCCCGGCCATCGGGATCCAAGAGACCCAGTACTTC CASSPAIGIQETQYF
TRBJ2-1 NA 18 TRBV21-1 NA TGTGCCAGCACCGAGGTAGCGGGGGGGCTCTACTCCTACAATGAGCAGTTCTTC CASTEVAGGLYSYNEQFF
TRBJ1-2 many 13 TRBV7-2 TRBD1 TGTGCCAGCAGCTTCGACAGGGTGATGGGCTACACCTTC CASSFDRVMGYTF
TRBJ2-5 many 12 TRBV29-1 NA TGCAGCGTTAGGCAGTCGAGGGAGACCCAGTACTTC CSVRQSRETQYF
TRBJ2-5 NA 15 TRBV5-1 NA TGCGCCAGCAGCTTGGGTGGGACTTCCAAAGAGACCCAGTACTTC CASSLGGTSKETQYF
TRBJ1-4 once 18 TRBV5-1 TRBD1 TGCGCCAGCAGCTCGGCCGGGACAGCTACCGCCAGTAATGAAAAACTGTTTTTT CASSSAGTATASNEKLFF
TRBJ2-1 many 15 TRBV11-2 NA TGTGCCAGCAGCTCGGGGCAGGGTCCCTACAATGAGCAGTTCTTC CASSSGQGPYNEQFF
TRBJ2-7 many 14 TRBV12-3/TRBV12-4 TRBD1 TGTGCCAGCAGTACAGGGGGCCTCTCCTACGAGCAGTACTTC CASSTGGLSYEQYF
TRBJ1-5 many 15 TRBV15 NA TGTGCCACCAGCAGTCAGGGATATAGCAATCAGCCCCAGCATTTT CATSSQGYSNQPQHF
TRBJ2-1 NA 19 TRBV24-1 TRBD2 TGTGCCACCAGTGCCAACCCTCTAGCGGGGGGGCACTCCTACAATGAGCAGTTCTTC CATSANPLAGGHSYNEQFF
TRBJ1-1 many 15 TRBV20-1 NA TGCAGTGCTAGAGGGAAGGGTTCGGTGAACACTGAAGCTTTCTTT CSARGKGSVNTEAFF
TRBJ1-4 many 10 TRBV25-1 TRBD1 TGTGCCAGCGAGGGGGCGGGACTGTTTTTT CASEGAGLFF
TRBJ2-3 many 16 TRBV9 TRBD1 TGTGCCAGCAGCGGCCTTCCGGGACAGGGGAAAGATACGCAGTATTTT CASSGLPGQGKDTQYF
TRBJ2-2 few 15 TRBV12-3/TRBV12-4 TRBD1 TGTGCCAGCAGAAGGACAGGGGGTCGCACCGGGGAGCTGTTTTTT CASRRTGGRTGELFF